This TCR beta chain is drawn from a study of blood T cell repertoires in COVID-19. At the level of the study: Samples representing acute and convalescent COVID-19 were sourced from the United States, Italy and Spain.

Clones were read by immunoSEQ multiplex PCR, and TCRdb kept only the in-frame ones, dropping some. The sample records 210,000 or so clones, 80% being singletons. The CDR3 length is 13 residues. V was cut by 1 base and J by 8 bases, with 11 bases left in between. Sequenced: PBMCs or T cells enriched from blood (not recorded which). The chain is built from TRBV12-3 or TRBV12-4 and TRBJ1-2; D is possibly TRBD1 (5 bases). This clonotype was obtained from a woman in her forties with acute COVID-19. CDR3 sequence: CASSLGGGSGYTF. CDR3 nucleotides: TGTGCCAGCAGTTTAGGGGGCGGCTCCGGCTACACCTTC.